A selection of T cell receptor beta chains follows, all from one sample in a study of T cell repertoires in cytomegalovirus infection. These receptors have no identified antigens. TCRdb called the reads again in MiXCR, with one record for every CDR3 protein. The data show some 100,000 distinct CDR3 sequences, under 30% seen once. Source: CD8+ T cells from cultured PBMCs, taken from culture after CMV antigen stimulation. Source of these receptors: a human donor in good health (CMV status not recorded). Some clones in this sample may be carry-over from other donors' samples. The CDR3 runs from the conserved cysteine through the conserved F or W. D genes are given only for firm matches. Clone size, where shown, is once, few, many, or a class for clones that have expanded.

V gene: TRBV13; J gene: TRBJ1-5; D gene: TRBD1; clone size: .; CDR3 protein: CASSLTGGWPQHF; CDR3 DNA: TGTGCCAGCAGCTTGACAGGGGGCTGGCCCCAGCATTTT
V gene: TRBV28; J gene: TRBJ2-1; D gene: .; clone size: .; CDR3 protein: CASSPVGEGYNEQFF; CDR3 DNA: TGTGCCAGCAGTCCCGTCGGGGAAGGCTACAATGAGCAGTTCTTC
V gene: TRBV12-3/TRBV12-4; J gene: TRBJ1-1; D gene: .; clone size: many; CDR3 protein: CASSFGGMGTEAFF; CDR3 DNA: TGTGCCAGCAGTTTCGGGGGGATGGGCACTGAAGCTTTCTTT
V gene: TRBV5-4; J gene: TRBJ1-5; D gene: .; clone size: few; CDR3 protein: CASSLALSFQPQHF; CDR3 DNA: TGTGCCAGCAGCTTGGCCCTTAGTTTTCAGCCCCAGCATTTT
V gene: TRBV7-8; J gene: TRBJ2-5; D gene: TRBD1; clone size: many; CDR3 protein: CASSLAYGQGNGETQYF; CDR3 DNA: TGTGCCAGCAGCTTAGCGTATGGACAGGGAAACGGAGAGACCCAGTACTTC
V gene: TRBV27; J gene: TRBJ1-2; D gene: .; clone size: .; CDR3 protein: CASSFGQIYGYTF; CDR3 DNA: TGTGCCAGCAGTTTCGGACAGATCTATGGCTACACCTTC
V gene: TRBV6-6; J gene: TRBJ1-1; D gene: .; clone size: few; CDR3 protein: CASAALGDTEAFF; CDR3 DNA: TGTGCCAGCGCGGCTCTAGGTGACACTGAAGCTTTCTTT
V gene: TRBV20-1; J gene: TRBJ1-4; D gene: .; clone size: .; CDR3 protein: CSARRRVDHEKLFF; CDR3 DNA: TGCAGTGCTAGGCGCAGGGTGGACCATGAAAAACTGTTTTTT
V gene: TRBV6-2/TRBV6-3; J gene: TRBJ2-2; D gene: .; clone size: .; CDR3 protein: CASRVRGGPGELFF; CDR3 DNA: TGTGCCAGCAGGGTCCGAGGGGGGCCCGGGGAGCTGTTTTTT
V gene: TRBV18; J gene: TRBJ2-3; D gene: .; clone size: .; CDR3 protein: CASSPAGPADTQYF; CDR3 DNA: TGTGCCAGCTCACCCGCGGGCCCCGCAGATACGCAGTATTTT
V gene: TRBV7-2; J gene: TRBJ1-1; D gene: TRBD1; clone size: .; CDR3 protein: CASTWGRTGGFGEAFF; CDR3 DNA: TGTGCCAGCACCTGGGGCCGGACAGGGGGCTTCGGTGAAGCTTTCTTT
V gene: TRBV11-2; J gene: TRBJ1-1; D gene: .; clone size: few; CDR3 protein: CASSLMRQYTEAFF; CDR3 DNA: TGTGCCAGCAGCTTAATGCGGCAGTACACTGAAGCTTTCTTT
V gene: TRBV7-9; J gene: TRBJ1-1; D gene: .; clone size: few; CDR3 protein: CASSPASKAFF; CDR3 DNA: TGTGCCAGCAGCCCCGCGTCAAAAGCTTTCTTT
V gene: TRBV12-3/TRBV12-4; J gene: TRBJ2-2; D gene: TRBD2; clone size: .; CDR3 protein: CASSVGTSRSGKLFF; CDR3 DNA: TGTGCCAGCAGTGTCGGGACTAGCAGGTCCGGGAAGCTGTTTTTT
V gene: TRBV7-8; J gene: TRBJ2-1; D gene: .; clone size: .; CDR3 protein: CASSFPRGDNEQFF; CDR3 DNA: TGTGCCAGCAGCTTTCCCAGGGGGGACAATGAGCAGTTCTTC
V gene: TRBV7-6; J gene: TRBJ1-6; D gene: .; clone size: few; CDR3 protein: CASSSSGGTNSPLHF; CDR3 DNA: TGTGCCAGCAGCTCCTCGGGGGGGACTAATTCACCCCTCCACTTT
V gene: TRBV11-1; J gene: TRBJ2-1; D gene: .; clone size: .; CDR3 protein: CASSLLSLEQFF; CDR3 DNA: TGTGCCAGCAGCTTGCTCTCCCTGGAGCAGTTCTTC
V gene: TRBV9; J gene: TRBJ1-1; D gene: TRBD1; clone size: once; CDR3 protein: CASSARMGQGMNTEAFF; CDR3 DNA: TGTGCCAGCAGCGCCCGAATGGGACAGGGGATGAACACTGAAGCTTTCTTT
V gene: TRBV20-1; J gene: TRBJ2-2; D gene: TRBD1; clone size: .; CDR3 protein: CSARDLDRANTGELFF; CDR3 DNA: TGCAGTGCTAGGGACCTCGACAGGGCGAACACCGGGGAGCTGTTTTTT
V gene: TRBV7-2; J gene: TRBJ2-3; D gene: TRBD2; clone size: many; CDR3 protein: CASSFRTSGGASTDTQYF; CDR3 DNA: TGTGCCAGCAGCTTTAGGACTAGCGGGGGGGCGAGCACAGATACGCAGTATTTT
V gene: TRBV7-9; J gene: TRBJ2-5; D gene: .; clone size: .; CDR3 protein: CASSPGWDETQYF; CDR3 DNA: TGTGCCAGCAGCCCAGGGTGGGATGAGACCCAGTACTTC
V gene: TRBV27; J gene: TRBJ1-5; D gene: TRBD1; clone size: few; CDR3 protein: CASSLTQGDSNQPQHF; CDR3 DNA: TGTGCCAGCAGTTTGACACAGGGGGATAGCAATCAGCCCCAGCATTTT
V gene: TRBV7-2; J gene: TRBJ2-1; D gene: .; clone size: many; CDR3 protein: CASSPDWSSYNEQFF; CDR3 DNA: TGTGCCAGCAGCCCCGACTGGAGCTCCTACAATGAGCAGTTCTTC
V gene: TRBV19; J gene: TRBJ2-7; D gene: TRBD2; clone size: .; CDR3 protein: CATGRAYEQYF; CDR3 DNA: TGTGCCACCGGGAGGGCCTACGAGCAGTACTTC
V gene: TRBV12-3/TRBV12-4; J gene: TRBJ1-4; D gene: TRBD1; clone size: few; CDR3 protein: CASSRTGANEKLFF; CDR3 DNA: TGTGCCAGCAGTAGGACAGGGGCTAATGAAAAACTGTTTTTT
V gene: TRBV14; J gene: TRBJ1-1; D gene: .; clone size: .; CDR3 protein: CASSPGHPEAFF; CDR3 DNA: TGTGCCAGCAGCCCGGGACACCCCGAAGCTTTCTTT
V gene: TRBV27; J gene: TRBJ1-4; D gene: .; clone size: many; CDR3 protein: CASSIRQEINEKLFF; CDR3 DNA: TGTGCCAGCAGTATAAGACAGGAGATTAATGAAAAACTGTTTTTT
V gene: TRBV7-9; J gene: TRBJ2-1; D gene: .; clone size: many; CDR3 protein: CASSLAPTPWDEQFF; CDR3 DNA: TGTGCCAGCAGCTTAGCACCAACACCCTGGGATGAGCAGTTCTTC
V gene: TRBV9; J gene: TRBJ2-3; D gene: TRBD2; clone size: .; CDR3 protein: CASSVYGGGATDTQYF; CDR3 DNA: TGTGCCAGCAGCGTATATGGCGGGGGGGCAACAGATACGCAGTATTTT
V gene: TRBV24-1; J gene: TRBJ2-5; D gene: .; clone size: .; CDR3 protein: CATSEPTNTSSAETQYF; CDR3 DNA: TGTGCCACCAGTGAGCCAACAAACACTAGCAGCGCGGAGACCCAGTACTTC
V gene: TRBV7-8; J gene: TRBJ2-5; D gene: .; clone size: .; CDR3 protein: CASSEDRRLETQYF; CDR3 DNA: TGTGCCAGCAGCGAAGACAGACGACTCGAGACCCAGTACTTC
V gene: TRBV12-3/TRBV12-4; J gene: TRBJ1-2; D gene: .; clone size: .; CDR3 protein: CAINGGQYGYTF; CDR3 DNA: TGTGCCATCAATGGCGGACAGTATGGCTACACCTTC
V gene: TRBV7-4; J gene: TRBJ2-3; D gene: .; clone size: .; CDR3 protein: CASSDDHTDTQYF; CDR3 DNA: TGTGCCAGCAGCGATGACCACACAGATACGCAGTATTTT
V gene: TRBV7-6; J gene: TRBJ2-7; D gene: .; clone size: .; CDR3 protein: CASSLADMTYEQYF; CDR3 DNA: TGTGCCAGCAGCTTAGCGGACATGACCTACGAGCAGTACTTC
V gene: TRBV2; J gene: TRBJ2-7; D gene: .; clone size: few; CDR3 protein: CASSEDTGSYEQYF; CDR3 DNA: TGTGCCAGCAGTGAAGACACTGGCTCCTACGAGCAGTACTTC
V gene: TRBV7-8; J gene: TRBJ2-7; D gene: .; clone size: many; CDR3 protein: CASSLLSGRGAYEQYF; CDR3 DNA: TGTGCCAGCAGCTTGCTCAGTGGGCGGGGAGCCTACGAGCAGTACTTC
V gene: TRBV2; J gene: TRBJ2-7; D gene: TRBD1; clone size: .; CDR3 protein: CASSSTGGLYEQYF; CDR3 DNA: TGTGCCAGCAGTTCGACAGGGGGTCTCTACGAGCAGTACTTC
V gene: TRBV12-3/TRBV12-4; J gene: TRBJ1-4; D gene: .; clone size: .; CDR3 protein: CASSLGEKLFF; CDR3 DNA: TGTGCCAGCAGTTTGGGTGAAAAACTGTTTTTT
V gene: TRBV12-3/TRBV12-4; J gene: TRBJ2-7; D gene: TRBD1; clone size: .; CDR3 protein: CASGQGGEQYF; CDR3 DNA: TGTGCCAGCGGACAGGGAGGCGAGCAGTACTTC
V gene: TRBV7-9; J gene: TRBJ1-1; D gene: .; clone size: many; CDR3 protein: CASSLGVGESTEAFF; CDR3 DNA: TGTGCCAGCAGCTTAGGGGTGGGGGAGTCCACTGAAGCTTTCTTT
V gene: TRBV20-1; J gene: TRBJ2-3; D gene: .; clone size: few; CDR3 protein: CSASPRERTDTQYF; CDR3 DNA: TGCAGTGCTAGTCCCAGAGAACGCACAGATACGCAGTATTTT
V gene: TRBV7-8; J gene: TRBJ1-6; D gene: .; clone size: .; CDR3 protein: CASSPTLPREDNSPLHF; CDR3 DNA: TGTGCCAGCAGCCCTACTCTTCCCAGGGAAGACAATTCACCCCTCCACTTT
V gene: TRBV10-3; J gene: TRBJ2-1; D gene: .; clone size: many; CDR3 protein: CAISGYDRYEQFF; CDR3 DNA: TGTGCCATCAGTGGATACGACAGGTATGAGCAGTTCTTC
V gene: TRBV5-1; J gene: TRBJ2-1; D gene: TRBD2; clone size: few; CDR3 protein: CASSPESRTSGVNEQFF; CDR3 DNA: TGCGCCAGCAGCCCAGAAAGTAGGACTAGCGGGGTAAATGAGCAGTTCTTC
V gene: TRBV10-3; J gene: TRBJ1-1; D gene: .; clone size: many; CDR3 protein: CAISEDRTNTEAFF; CDR3 DNA: TGTGCCATCAGTGAGGACCGGACGAACACTGAAGCTTTCTTT
V gene: TRBV5-4; J gene: TRBJ1-2; D gene: .; clone size: .; CDR3 protein: CASSDGPEGYGYTF; CDR3 DNA: TGTGCCAGCAGCGACGGGCCTGAGGGTTATGGCTACACCTTC
V gene: TRBV27; J gene: TRBJ2-7; D gene: .; clone size: .; CDR3 protein: CASSSGAEQYF; CDR3 DNA: TGTGCCAGCAGTTCCGGGGCCGAGCAGTACTTC
V gene: TRBV3-1; J gene: TRBJ2-3; D gene: TRBD2; clone size: .; CDR3 protein: CASSQPGGPHTDTQYF; CDR3 DNA: TGTGCCAGCAGCCAGCCGGGGGGGCCGCACACAGATACGCAGTATTTT
V gene: TRBV19; J gene: TRBJ1-1; D gene: .; clone size: .; CDR3 protein: CASVQGEAFF; CDR3 DNA: TGTGCCAGCGTACAGGGTGAAGCTTTCTTT
V gene: TRBV29-1; J gene: TRBJ2-1; D gene: .; clone size: .; CDR3 protein: CSVEGMRGLPYNEQFF; CDR3 DNA: TGCAGCGTTGAAGGTATGAGGGGCCTCCCCTACAATGAGCAGTTCTTC
V gene: TRBV11-2; J gene: TRBJ2-7; D gene: .; clone size: .; CDR3 protein: CASSFGGREQYF; CDR3 DNA: TGTGCCAGCAGCTTCGGGGGGCGCGAGCAGTACTTC
V gene: TRBV27; J gene: TRBJ2-1; D gene: TRBD1; clone size: few; CDR3 protein: CASSTRDRGPNEQFF; CDR3 DNA: TGTGCCAGCAGTACTCGGGACAGGGGGCCGAATGAGCAGTTCTTC
V gene: TRBV6-2/TRBV6-3; J gene: TRBJ2-1; D gene: .; clone size: .; CDR3 protein: CASSYSSRVKYNEQFF; CDR3 DNA: TGTGCCAGCAGTTACTCGTCTAGGGTGAAATACAATGAGCAGTTCTTC
V gene: TRBV5-1; J gene: TRBJ1-6; D gene: .; clone size: .; CDR3 protein: CASSIDGYSYNSPLHF; CDR3 DNA: TGCGCCAGCAGCATCGACGGATACTCCTATAATTCACCCCTCCACTTT
V gene: TRBV30; J gene: TRBJ2-1; D gene: .; clone size: .; CDR3 protein: CAWSVTNEQFF; CDR3 DNA: TGTGCCTGGAGTGTAACCAATGAGCAGTTCTTC